The 9 T cell receptor beta chains reported below all come from one sample, sequenced in a study of blood T cell repertoires in COVID-19. Repertoires were generated with immunoSEQ multiplex PCR, while TCRdb's copy carries only in-frame clones and drops some. The sample carries roughly 58,000 clones, 70% to 90% recorded once. The specimen was peripheral blood. Receptor source: a man in his 60s with COVID-19, enrolled during active disease.

The rearrangement links TRBV5-1 to TRBJ1-4; perhaps TRBD1 as D (6 bases). Germline-derived CDR1 and CDR2 are SGHRS and YFSETQ. V lost 0 bases, J lost 12 bases, and 18 bases lay in between. The CDR3 totals 15 residues. The CDR3 reads CASSLEAGARSELFF. In nucleotides, the CDR3 is TGCGCCAGCAGCTTGGAAGCGGGGGCGCGTTCAGAACTGTTTTTT.

In nucleotides, the CDR3 is TGTGCCAGCTCACCAGGACTAGCGGGAGTTAGCGGGCAGTACTTC. It encodes CASSPGLAGVSGQYF. This chain connects TRBV18 to TRBJ2-7; TRBD2 matches 13 bases. The CDR3 spans 15 residues. The J segment lost 9 bases and the V segment lost 2 bases, leaving 7 bases of the junction unmatched. CDR1 and CDR2 (germline): KGHSH, LQKENI. Combining the CDR3 with reference TRBV18 and TRBJ2-7 gives the whole variable domain NAGVMQNPRHLVRRRGQEARLRCSPMKGHSHVYWYRQLPEEGLKFMVYLQKENIIDESGMPKERFSAEFPKEGPSILRIQQVVRGDSAAYFCASSPGLAGVSGQYFGPGTRLTVT.

The table lists this clone with a few counts. The rearrangement links TRBV5-1 to TRBJ2-7; no definite D call. CDR3 size: 15 residues. The germline CDR1 and CDR2 sequences are SGHRS and YFSETQ. With 0 bases removed from V and 5 bases from J, the gap between germline ends came to 15 bases. The CDR3 coding sequence is TGCGCCAGCAGCTTGGAATCGCGGAGTACGGACGAGCAGTACTTC. Translating it yields CASSLESRSTDEQYF. Looking up the rest from reference TRBV5-1 and TRBJ2-7 gives the full variable domain: KAGVTQTPRYLIKTRGQQVTLSCSPISGHRSVSWYQQTPGQGLQFLFEYFSETQRNKGNFPGRFSGRQFSNSRSEMNVSTLELGDSALYLCASSLESRSTDEQYFGPGTRLTVT.

The CDR3 region is CASSKDPQWLFF. CDR3 bases: TGTGCCAGCAGCAAAGACCCACAGTGGCTGTTTTTT. The V gene is TRBV21-1, the J gene TRBJ2-2; the table assigns TRBD1, which was not confirmed against the DNA. TRBV21-1 corresponds to a pseudogene. The length of the CDR3 is 12 residues.

J is TRBJ1-2 and V is TRBV6-5; 7 nucleotides agree with TRBD1. V was pared by 6 bases and J by 2 bases, with 0 bases of the junction left unmatched. Germline CDR1 and CDR2: MNHEY and SVGAGI. The CDR3 loop spans 12 amino acids. The CDR3, as DNA: TGTGCCAGCAGGGGACAGAACTATGGCTACACCTTC. Encoded protein: CASRGQNYGYTF.

The chain combines TRBV5-1 with TRBJ1-1, with D maybe TRBD1 (5 bases). Germline V lookup: CDR1 SGHRS, CDR2 YFSETQ. The ends were cut back, 3 bases at V and 6 bases at J, with 18 bases in the middle. This CDR3 is built from 15 residues. This chain's CDR3 is CASSSVVGRDAEAFF. The CDR3 region has the DNA TGCGCCAGCAGCTCCGTCGTGGGGCGGGACGCTGAAGCTTTCTTT.

This clone was seen only once. The gene calls are TRBV7-9 and TRBJ2-7; the D gene is possibly TRBD1 (6 bases). The germline CDR1 and CDR2 sequences are SEHNR and FQNEAQ (reference sequence). V lost 5 bases and J lost 4, with 21 bases in between. CDR3 size: 16 residues. This CDR3 is CASSRYRQAPEYEQYF. The CDR3, as DNA: TGTGCCAGCAGCCGCTACCGACAGGCCCCTGAGTACGAGCAGTACTTC.

The chain links TRBV4-1 to TRBJ1-4; D gene uncertain. The ends were cut back, 0 bases at V and 9 bases at J, with 20 bases in the middle. In germline, CDR1 is MGHRA, CDR2 YSYEKL. The CDR3 is made up of 17 amino acids. CDR3 coding DNA: TGCGCCAGCAGCCAAGATATTCAGGACTTACCAATTCAAAAACTGTTTTTT. Residues: CASSQDIQDLPIQKLFF.

This chain links TRBV9 with TRBJ1-4; no clear D gene. With 1 base removed from V and 2 bases from J, the gap between germline ends came to 3 bases. Looked up from germline, CDR1 is SGDLS and CDR2 is YYNGEE. The CDR3 has 13 amino acids. The CDR3 DNA is TGTGCCAGCAGCGTAAGCACTAATGAAAAACTGTTTTTT. It yields the protein CASSVSTNEKLFF.